The next 16 T cell receptor beta chains were all read from a single sample in a study of cytomegalovirus exposure and HLA in healthy donors (dated by TCRdb to the late 2010s). The protocol used for the library was the immunoSEQ multiplex PCR assay. A mixture of 60 forward primers for TCR Vbeta segments and 13 reverse primers for TCR Jbeta segments was used in the multiplex PCR. Here the immuneACCESS table is served through TCRdb, limited to in-frame sequences with V and J called. Missing clones are a known gap in these copies; in checked studies unresolved V genes cover under half, and the rest lacks a known reason. Present in this sample are 170,000 or so clones, less than 90% of which were seen just once. The top ten hold roughly 1.5% of the sample. Sequenced sample: PBMCs. The receptor set was obtained from a man aged 50 or older in good health and CMV-seronegative.

The genes are TRBV19 and TRBJ1-1; 7 nucleotides align to TRBD1. J lost 7 bases, V lost 6 bases, and 8 bases had no gene match. CDR1 and CDR2 (germline): LNHDA, SQIVND (reference sequence). This CDR3 spans 13 amino acids. The CDR3 loop reads CASRHRGMGEAFF. Written as DNA, the CDR3 is TGTGCCAGTAGACACAGGGGTATGGGTGAAGCTTTCTTT.

J is TRBJ2-7 and V is TRBV27; 11 bases fit TRBD1. The junction had 9 bases not matched to a gene; V was cut back by 2 bases and J by 6 bases. This CDR3 region has 16 residues. CDR1 and CDR2 from the germline V gene are MNHEY and SMNVEV (reference sequence). The CDR3 reads CASSLLTGQGESEQYF. The CDR3 DNA follows: TGTGCCAGCAGTTTACTCACGGGACAGGGGGAGTCCGAGCAGTACTTC.

The gene calls are TRBV19 and TRBJ2-3; D unclear. CDR1 LNHDA and CDR2 SQIVND come from the germline V gene (reference sequence). This CDR3 contains 14 residues. The V end lost 4 bases, the J end lost 2 bases, and 10 bases lay between the germline ends. CDR3 residues: CASSTLTPTDTQYF. Here the CDR3 DNA reads TGTGCCAGTAGTACTCTTACTCCCACAGATACGCAGTATTTT.

This chain uses TRBV7-9 with TRBJ2-4; TRBD2 agrees at 8 bases. V lost 3 bases, J lost 4 bases, and 8 bases stayed unmatched. Germline-derived CDR1 and CDR2 are SEHNR and FQNEAQ (reference sequence). The CDR3 contains 16 residues. CDR3 coding DNA: TGTGCCAGCAGCTTTTGGATAGCGGGGTCGAAAAACATTCAGTACTTC. Its protein is CASSFWIAGSKNIQYF.

This clone was picked up a small number of times. The chain links TRBV5-4 to TRBJ2-5; 11 nucleotides line up with TRBD1. The CDR3 is made up of 15 amino acids. Germline values: CDR1 SGHNT, CDR2 YYREEE (reference sequence). Trimming removed 0 bases from V and 5 bases from J; junction bases left unmatched: 3. CDR3 residues: CASSLGDRGVETQYF. Written as DNA, the CDR3 is TGTGCCAGCAGCTTGGGGGACAGGGGGGTGGAGACCCAGTACTTC.

V gene TRBV6-5 combines with J gene TRBJ2-7, with 8 bases lining up with TRBD1. The CDR3 is 13 residues long. J lost 6 bases, V lost 6 bases, and 7 bases had no gene match. The germline CDR1 and CDR2 sequences are MNHEY and SVGAGI. CDR3 coding DNA: TGTGCCAGCAGAAGGACAGGGTTCGGCGAGCAGTACTTC. It yields the protein CASRRTGFGEQYF.

Worth noting for this clone: Additional DNA sequences in this sample encode the identical CDR3. V gene TRBV5-6 combines with J gene TRBJ2-7; D call uncertain. The CDR3 has 11 amino acids. Germline CDR1 reads SGHDT; CDR2 reads YYEEEE. Trimming removed 3 bases from V and 2 bases from J, with 3 bases in between. The CDR3, as DNA: TGTGCCAGCAGCTCTACCTACGAGCAGTACTTC. Its translation is CASSSTYEQYF.

This clone was seen only once. A read error may produce the germline difference seen at one junction end. This chain uses TRBV7-9 with TRBJ1-2, with TRBD1 matching 9 bases. The CDR3 spans 14 residues. The germline CDR1 and CDR2 sequences are SEHNR and FQNEAQ (reference sequence). This CDR3 is CSSSSRTGEGGYTF. The CDR3 DNA is TGTTCCAGCAGCTCGCGGACAGGGGAGGGTGGCTACACCTTC.

This chain joins TRBV7-9 and TRBJ1-1; possibly TRBD1 for D (6 bases). Per germline, CDR1 SEHNR and CDR2 FQNEAQ (reference sequence). Deletions cut 4 bases from V and 1 base from J, with 10 bases between. The CDR3 sequence is 14 residues long. In DNA form, the CDR3 reads TGTGCCAGCAGCTCCGCGACAGGGAACACTGAAGCTTTCTTT. This sequence encodes CASSSATGNTEAFF.

A word on this clone: One junction end disagrees with the germline gene, perhaps due to a read error. This rearrangement joins TRBV7-9 to TRBJ1-5; 7 positions agree with TRBD1. This CDR3 has 16 residues. From germline, CDR1 is SEHNR and CDR2 FQNEAQ (reference sequence). For the CDR3, the DNA is TGTTCCAGCAGCTTAGAGCGAGGACAGGGCAATCAGCCCCAGCATTTT. It yields the protein CSSSLERGQGNQPQHF.

The chain carries TRBV9 and TRBJ2-7, with 9 bases fitting TRBD1. This CDR3 has 14 amino acids. Trimming at V came to 4 bases and at J to 2 bases, leaving 4 bases not matched to a gene. Germline CDR1 SGDLS, CDR2 YYNGEE. CDR3 protein: CASSRQGEAYEQYF. CDR3 in DNA: TGTGCCAGCAGCAGACAGGGGGAGGCCTACGAGCAGTACTTC.

This clone was counted a few times. J is TRBJ1-1 and V is TRBV7-8; 8 bases align to TRBD1. The J segment lost 4 bases and the V segment lost 3 bases, leaving 7 bases of the junction unmatched. Germline values: CDR1 SGHVS, CDR2 FQNEAQ. This CDR3 is built from 15 residues. CDR3 nucleotide sequence: TGTGCCAGCAGCTTTAGGGGCAGGGGGCCCACTGAAGCTTTCTTT. It encodes CASSFRGRGPTEAFF.

The chain carries TRBV18 and TRBJ2-7; 8 bases line up with TRBD1. CDR1 is KGHSH, CDR2 LQKENI, per germline. The CDR3 covers 14 residues. J gave up 2 bases and V 6 bases, and 6 bases lay outside the gene matches. This CDR3 reads CASSQTGAPYEQYF. CDR3 coding DNA: TGTGCCAGCTCCCAGACAGGGGCCCCCTACGAGCAGTACTTC.

V and J are TRBV7-2 and TRBJ2-5; 10 bases map to TRBD2. The CDR3 extends over 16 amino acids. Germline-derived CDR1 and CDR2 are SGHTA and FQGNSA. J was trimmed by 2 bases and V by 5 bases; bases with no gene match: 8. The CDR3 DNA sequence: TGTGCCAGCAGCCTGATGGGACTAGCGTTGCAAGAGACCCAGTACTTC. The encoded protein is CASSLMGLALQETQYF.

This clone was found once. The CDR3 is CASSLQGQNNYGYTF. As DNA, the CDR3 is TGTGCCAGCAGCCTACAGGGACAGAATAACTATGGCTACACCTTC. The chain links TRBV7-3 to TRBJ1-2; TRBD1 matches 7 bases. J was trimmed by 1 base and V by 5 bases; bases with no gene match: 7. Germline V lookup: CDR1 SGHTA, CDR2 FQGTGA. This CDR3 is built from 15 residues.

The gene calls are TRBV12-5 and TRBJ1-1; tentative D call: TRBD1 (5 bases). The CDR3 extends over 14 amino acids. Germline V lookup: CDR1 LGHNT, CDR2 FRNRAP. V lost 7 bases and J 6 bases, leaving 18 bases between the germline ends. The CDR3 DNA reads TGTGCTAGTGCCAAGGACACCGCAATTCCTGAAGCTTTCTTT. Its translation: CASAKDTAIPEAFF.